Listed below are T cell receptor beta chains from one sample, sequenced in a study of response to subunit inactivated influenza vaccine. TCRdb redid the calling of the RT-PCR reads with MiXCR, one entry per CDR3 protein. The sample contains fewer than 600,000 distinct CDR3 sequences, less than 7.5% of which appear only once. The sample in question was PBMCs from blood, obtained approximately 25 months after vaccination. The receptors derive from a man aged 45-69 years who received an inactivated influenza vaccine. The CDR3 runs from the conserved cysteine through the conserved F or W. A D gene is named only where the DNA matches it firmly. Part of the rows lack a size; the others show once, few, many or a class for expanded clones.

cdr3_nt cdr3_aa clone_size d_call j_call v_call
TGTGCCAGCAACCCGAACAGGGGAAGAGGAGGCTACACCTTC CASNPNRGRGGYTF few TRBD1 TRBJ1-2 TRBV6-1
TGTGCCAGCAGCCACGCCGGGACTAGCGGGAGTGGGTACGAGCAGTACTTC CASSHAGTSGSGYEQYF NA TRBD2 TRBJ2-7 TRBV3-1
TGCGCCAGCAGCTTGGGAGTCGGCATACAAGAGACCCAGTACTTC CASSLGVGIQETQYF many NA TRBJ2-5 TRBV5-1
TGTGCCAGCAGTTATGGTAGGCTGGTGGTCTACAATGAGCAGTTCTTC CASSYGRLVVYNEQFF NA NA TRBJ2-1 TRBV6-2/TRBV6-3
TGTGCCAGCAGTAACCCGGGACAGCCTAACTATGGCTACACCTTC CASSNPGQPNYGYTF few TRBD1 TRBJ1-2 TRBV2
TGTGCCAGCAGCTTTCGACAGGCCCCCCTCCGGGCTTTCTTT CASSFRQAPLRAFF NA NA TRBJ1-1 TRBV5-5
TGCGCCAGCAGCCAAGGAGGTGCGGGAGGGGATACGCAGTATTTT CASSQGGAGGDTQYF many TRBD2 TRBJ2-3 TRBV4-3
TGTGCCAGCAGTTTATTCGATCGCGCTACACGGAGCAATCAGCCCCAGCATTTT CASSLFDRATRSNQPQHF NA NA TRBJ1-5 TRBV28
TGTGCCAGCAGTTACTCGTCTAGCGGGGGCACAGATACGCAGTATTTT CASSYSSSGGTDTQYF NA TRBD2 TRBJ2-3 TRBV6-2/TRBV6-3
TGTGCCAGCAGCCAAGATCTTATTGGGAGTGCGAATGGAAACACCATATATTTT CASSQDLIGSANGNTIYF few NA TRBJ1-3 TRBV3-1
TGCAGTGCTCGAGAGAAGAAAGGACAGTACACCGGGGAGCTGTTTTTT CSAREKKGQYTGELFF many NA TRBJ2-2 TRBV20-1
TGTGCCAGCAGCCAAGAAGCCGGGCGAGCACCCTATGGCTACACCTTC CASSQEAGRAPYGYTF NA NA TRBJ1-2 TRBV4-2
TGTGCCACCAGCAGAGAAGCTAGCGGCACAGATACGCAGTATTTT CATSREASGTDTQYF NA NA TRBJ2-3 TRBV15
TGTGCCAGCAGCTACGGGACTAGCGGTGTATACAATGAGCAGTTCTTC CASSYGTSGVYNEQFF many TRBD2 TRBJ2-1 TRBV7-9
TGCGCCAGCAGCCCCGGAAGAGGGCCTACCTTTTCGAACACCGGGGAGCTGTTTTTT CASSPGRGPTFSNTGELFF many NA TRBJ2-2 TRBV5-1
TGCAGTGCTAGGCCTAGCGGGAGCGTGCAGTTCTTC CSARPSGSVQFF few TRBD2 TRBJ2-1 TRBV20-1
TGCAGCGTTGACCGTCCGGGGTACCAAGAGACCCAGTACTTC CSVDRPGYQETQYF few NA TRBJ2-5 TRBV29-1
TGTGCCAGCAGCGTAGAACTAGCGGGATACGGCGGTGAGCAGTTCTTC CASSVELAGYGGEQFF many TRBD2 TRBJ2-1 TRBV9
TGCGCCAGCAGAACGAACGCGGGAGAAACTAATGAAAAACTGTTTTTT CASRTNAGETNEKLFF NA NA TRBJ1-4 TRBV5-1
TGCGCCAGCAGCTTGGGACATCAACTAGCGGGGGGCGCAGATACGCAGTATTTT CASSLGHQLAGGADTQYF few TRBD2 TRBJ2-3 TRBV5-1
TGTGCCAGTCGATATGGGGCCAACGTCCTGACTTTC CASRYGANVLTF NA NA TRBJ2-6 TRBV7-2
TGTGCCAGCAGCTGGACAGGGGTGGGAGAAAAACTGTTTTTT CASSWTGVGEKLFF few NA TRBJ1-4 TRBV12-1
TGTGCCAGCAGTGAGGGGTTCTCTGGGGCCAACGTCCTGACTTTC CASSEGFSGANVLTF NA NA TRBJ2-6 TRBV6-1
TGTGCCAGCAGCGTCCAAGGTTGGACAGGAGAGACCCAGTACTTC CASSVQGWTGETQYF few TRBD1 TRBJ2-5 TRBV9
TGCAGTGCTCCTCCACGGGGGACTAGTCCCTACGAGCAGTACTTC CSAPPRGTSPYEQYF once TRBD2 TRBJ2-7 TRBV20-1
TGCAGTGCTAGAAAGGGACAGGGCGGCTATGAGCAGTTCTTC CSARKGQGGYEQFF NA TRBD1 TRBJ2-1 TRBV20-1
TGCAGTGCTCCCGCCGGCCGGGTACGGGAGACCCAGTACTTC CSAPAGRVRETQYF NA NA TRBJ2-5 TRBV20-1
TGTGCCAGCAGTTTGGGGCCGGGACTACGCACCTACGAGCAGTACTTC CASSLGPGLRTYEQYF few TRBD2 TRBJ2-7 TRBV12-3/TRBV12-4
TGTGCCAGCAGTGCCCCAAGCGGGACAGGGCAGTACGAGCAGTACTTC CASSAPSGTGQYEQYF few TRBD1 TRBJ2-7 TRBV6-1
TGCAGTGCTACGCAGGGGGAGATCGGGGAAAAACTGTTTTTT CSATQGEIGEKLFF many TRBD1 TRBJ1-4 TRBV20-1
TGCAGCGCCGAGTTCTCCTACGAGCAGTACTTC CSAEFSYEQYF few NA TRBJ2-7 TRBV29-1
TGTGCCAGCGTATCCCCGAGGGGAAATAACGAGCAGTACTTC CASVSPRGNNEQYF few NA TRBJ2-7 TRBV28
TGTGCCACCAGCAGAGCAGGGATCGGAGACTACGAGCAGTACTTC CATSRAGIGDYEQYF few NA TRBJ2-7 TRBV15
TGTGCCAGCAGCCAAGATCAGTCAGGGACAGGTGGGGCTAACTATGGCTACACCTTC CASSQDQSGTGGANYGYTF few TRBD1 TRBJ1-2 TRBV4-2